These 29 T cell receptor beta chains originate from one sample sequenced in a study of cytomegalovirus exposure and HLA in healthy donors. PCR used 60 Vbeta primers and 13 Jbeta primers. The protocol was immunoSEQ multiplex PCR, while the TCRdb copy is restricted to in-frame clones and leaves out a portion. Of 150,000 to 200,000 clones in the sample, approximately 80% were seen once. Sequenced: PBMCs. Every receptor here comes from a woman in her thirties or forties in good health and CMV-seronegative.

The genes are TRBV6-5 and TRBJ1-5; 9 bases line up with TRBD1. In germline, CDR1 is MNHEY, CDR2 SVGAGI. V gave up 3 bases and J gave up 3 bases; unmatched junction bases: 3. CDR3 size: 15 residues. CDR3 DNA sequence: TGTGCCAGCAGTTATCGGACAGGGGCCAATCAGCCCCAGCATTTT. Amino acids: CASSYRTGANQPQHF.

This clone was seen a handful of times. The chain employs TRBV19 and TRBJ1-2, with D unresolved. Between the trimmed V and J ends, which lost 7 bases and 8 bases, there was a span of 17 bases. CDR1 and CDR2 (germline): LNHDA, SQIVND (reference sequence). CDR3 length equals 13 residues. CDR3 region: CASIAQSEDGYTF. The DNA for the CDR3 is TGTGCCAGTATCGCACAGTCTGAAGACGGCTACACCTTC. The variable domain in full, with the rest retrieved from reference TRBV19 and TRBJ1-2, is DGGITQSPKYLFRKEGQNVTLSCEQNLNHDAMYWYRQDPGQGLRLIYYSQIVNDFQKGDIAEGYSVSREKKESFPLTVTSAQKNPTAFYLCASIAQSEDGYTFGSGTRLTVV.

The V gene is TRBV19, the J gene TRBJ1-1, with TRBD1 identical over 7 bases. The CDR3 runs 13 residues. Germline V gene data show CDR1 as LNHDA and CDR2 as SQIVND (reference sequence). The junction had 6 bases not matched to a gene; V was cut back by 5 bases and J by 6 bases. CDR3 nucleotides: TGTGCCAGTAGTCCACAGGGGATCTCTGAAGCTTTCTTT. Translated, it gives CASSPQGISEAFF.

The chain is built from TRBV14 and TRBJ2-3; possibly TRBD1 for D (6 bases). CDR1 and CDR2 (germline): SGHDN, FVKESK. CDR3 length: 15 amino acids. Trimming took off 5 bases at V and 1 base at J, with 13 bases between the two ends. The CDR3 protein is CASSASQGRTDTQYF. The CDR3 DNA reads TGTGCCAGCAGCGCAAGCCAGGGGCGCACAGATACGCAGTATTTT. Looking up the rest from reference TRBV14 and TRBJ2-3 gives the full variable domain: EAGVTQFPSHSVIEKGQTVTLRCDPISGHDNLYWYRRVMGKEIKFLLHFVKESKQDESGMPNNRFLAERTGGTYSTLKVQPAELEDSGVYFCASSASQGRTDTQYFGPGTRLTVL.

With respect to this clone: The sample holds other DNA sequences that translate to the same CDR3. The chain joins TRBV19 to TRBJ2-1, with 10 bases fitting TRBD2. Germline trimming cut 3 bases from V and 5 bases from J; bases unmatched to any gene: 1. CDR3 size: 14 residues. Germline V lookup: CDR1 LNHDA, CDR2 SQIVND (reference sequence). The CDR3 loop is CASSIGLADNEQFF. CDR3 nucleotides: TGTGCCAGTAGTATTGGACTAGCGGACAATGAGCAGTTCTTC.

This clone was seen just once. The rearrangement uses TRBV18 and TRBJ1-4; perhaps TRBD1 as D (5 bases). Trimming stripped 3 bases from V and 8 bases from J, with 16 bases between. The length of the CDR3 is 15 residues. CDR1 and CDR2 (germline): KGHSH, LQKENI. The CDR3: CASSPQGSYSEKLFF. In DNA form, the CDR3 reads TGTGCCAGCTCACCTCAGGGTTCCTATAGCGAAAAACTGTTTTTT.

The gene calls are TRBV5-1 and TRBJ2-1, with 11 bases lining up with TRBD2. The V gene end was trimmed by 4 bases and the J gene end by 0 bases; junction bases not matched to a gene: 9. The CDR3 spans 18 residues. Per germline, CDR1 SGHRS and CDR2 YFSETQ. The CDR3 reads CASSKSGTSGSSYNEQFF. The CDR3 DNA is TGCGCCAGCAGCAAGTCCGGGACTAGCGGCAGCTCCTACAATGAGCAGTTCTTC.

CDR3 DNA: TGTGCCAGCTCACTTAGCGGGAGGGACATCTACGAGCAGTACTTC. It specifies CASSLSGRDIYEQYF. The chain links TRBV18 to TRBJ2-5, with TRBD2 matching over 11 bases. The J call may be in error: the DNA end matches TRBJ2-7 better. This CDR3 has 15 residues. CDR1 is KGHSH, CDR2 LQKENI, per germline.

The chain couples TRBV11-3 to TRBJ2-5; 12 positions match TRBD2. The trim removed 5 bases at V and 3 bases at J, leaving 4 bases unmatched. Germline CDR1 reads SGHNT; CDR2 reads YENEEA. This CDR3 is built from 15 residues. The CDR3 reads CASSARLAGEETQYF. As DNA, the CDR3 is TGTGCCAGCAGCGCCCGACTAGCGGGAGAAGAGACCCAGTACTTC.

The V gene is TRBV2, the J gene TRBJ2-3, with 7 bases identical to TRBD2. CDR1 and CDR2 (germline): SNHLY, FYNNEI. Trimming took 8 bases from V and 4 from J; bases not matched to a gene: 9. The CDR3 contains 14 residues. CDR3 DNA: TGTGCCAGCCGTCTCGCGGGAGCATCAGATACGCAGTATTTT. This encodes CASRLAGASDTQYF.

The chain couples TRBV25-1 to TRBJ1-2; 9 bases are shared with TRBD1. Looked up from germline, CDR1 is MGHDK and CDR2 is SYGVNS. This CDR3 spans 18 amino acids. V was clipped by 4 bases and J by 6 bases; unmatched bases: 18. DNA of the CDR3: TGTGCCAGCAGTGCGTATCCGGGACAGGGTCGTAAGTTGGATGGCTACACCTTC. The encoded protein is CASSAYPGQGRKLDGYTF.

The V call is TRBV7-9, the J call TRBJ2-5; D call uncertain. This CDR3 spans 13 amino acids. Trimming pared 5 bases from V and 2 bases from J, leaving 9 bases between. Germline V gene data show CDR1 as SEHNR and CDR2 as FQNEAQ (reference sequence). Here the CDR3 reads CASSPSGQETQYF. The CDR3, as DNA: TGTGCCAGCAGCCCTAGTGGGCAAGAGACCCAGTACTTC.

This clone was counted a single time. A read error may account for a junction end that differs from germline. The CDR3 coding sequence is TGTGCCAGCACTAGCATGGGACTAGCCCAAAACATTCAGTACTTC. Encoded protein: CASTSMGLAQNIQYF. The chain recombines TRBV6-1 with TRBJ2-4, with 9 bases fitting TRBD2. The germline V gene encodes CDR1 MNHNS and CDR2 SASEGT. This CDR3 spans 15 amino acids.

The chain recombines TRBV2 with TRBJ1-2, with D perhaps TRBD1 (5 bases). There are 14 residues in the CDR3. CDR1 SNHLY and CDR2 FYNNEI come from the germline V gene. Trimming cost V 3 bases and J 7 bases, with 15 bases left between them. The CDR3 spells CASSEELGVAGYTF. CDR3 sequence (DNA): TGTGCCAGCAGTGAGGAATTAGGGGTGGCTGGCTACACCTTC. Variable domain in full (rest from reference TRBV2 and TRBJ1-2): EPEVTQTPSHQVTQMGQEVILRCVPISNHLYFYWYRQILGQKVEFLVSFYNNEISEKSEIFDDQFSVERPDGSNFTLKIRSTKLEDSAMYFCASSEELGVAGYTFGSGTRLTVV.

Only a few counts were recorded for this clone. The genes are TRBV7-2 and TRBJ2-3; TRBD2 agrees at 14 bases. The ends lost 5 bases at V and 1 base at J; junction bases unmatched: 8. The CDR3 spans 18 residues. Germline lookup yields CDR1 SGHTA and CDR2 FQGNSA. Here the CDR3 DNA reads TGTGCCAGCAGCCCCGGACTAGCGGGAGGTTCGGGCACAGATACGCAGTATTTT. Translated: CASSPGLAGGSGTDTQYF.

V and J are TRBV7-3 and TRBJ1-2; 10 nucleotides line up with TRBD1. Per the germline V gene, CDR1 is SGHTA and CDR2 is FQGTGA. V dropped 0 bases and J dropped 5; count of bases not matched to a gene: 9. The CDR3 is made up of 17 amino acids. The CDR3 protein is CASSLTVWGDRGYGYTF. CDR3 bases: TGTGCCAGCAGCTTAACTGTGTGGGGGGACAGGGGTTATGGCTACACCTTC.

This clone appeared once. This chain joins TRBV6-1 and TRBJ2-1; D uncertain. CDR1 is MNHNS, CDR2 SASEGT, per germline. This CDR3 has 12 amino acids. V lost 7 bases, J lost 3 bases, and 7 bases lay in between. DNA for the CDR3: TGTGCCAGCAACGAGGTCTACAATGAGCAGTTCTTC. Translating gives CASNEVYNEQFF.

V and J are TRBV11-3 and TRBJ2-1; weak D call: TRBD2 (7 bases). The CDR3 totals 12 residues. From germline, CDR1 is SGHNT and CDR2 YENEEA. Trimming pared 11 bases from V and 7 bases from J, leaving 15 bases between. The DNA for the CDR3 is TGTGCCGAGGGGGAGGGACCAAATGAGCAGTTCTTC. Translating gives CAEGEGPNEQFF.

The chain joins TRBV18 to TRBJ2-2; 9 bases agree with TRBD2. This CDR3 is 17 amino acids long. The V gene end was trimmed by 3 bases and the J gene end by 7 bases; junction bases not matched to a gene: 12. Germline CDR1 reads KGHSH; CDR2 reads LQKENI. The CDR3 spells CASSPREVAGVGGELFF. The DNA for the CDR3 is TGTGCCAGCTCACCCCGCGAGGTAGCGGGAGTTGGCGGGGAGCTGTTTTTT. Based on the CDR3 plus reference TRBV18 and TRBJ2-2, the full variable domain is NAGVMQNPRHLVRRRGQEARLRCSPMKGHSHVYWYRQLPEEGLKFMVYLQKENIIDESGMPKERFSAEFPKEGPSILRIQQVVRGDSAAYFCASSPREVAGVGGELFFGEGSRLTVL.

The chain couples TRBV19 to TRBJ2-1; TRBD2 agrees at 11 bases. The J segment lost 7 bases and the V segment lost 6 bases, leaving 11 bases of the junction unmatched. The CDR3 runs 16 residues. The germline gives CDR1 LNHDA, CDR2 SQIVND (reference sequence). The DNA of the CDR3 is TGTGCCAGTAGAAGTCCTACTAGCGGGAGTGGTAATGAGCAGTTCTTC. Translated, it gives CASRSPTSGSGNEQFF.

A remark on this clone: One end of the junction fails to match germline, which may point to a read error. CDR3 sequence: CATSRDPDKPLNF. As DNA, the CDR3 is TGTGCCACCAGCAGAGATCCGGACAAGCCTCTTAACTTC. The chain is built from TRBV15 and TRBJ1-2, with D perhaps TRBD1 (5 bases). This CDR3 contains 13 residues. CDR1 and CDR2 (germline): LNHNV, YYDKDF (reference sequence). The whole variable domain, remainder taken from reference TRBV15 and TRBJ1-2, is DAMVIQNPRYQVTQFGKPVTLSCSQTLNHNVMYWYQQKSSQAPKLLFHYYDKDFNNEADTPDNFQSRRPNTSFCFLDIRSPGLGDTAMYLCATSRDPDKPLNFGSGTRLTVV.

The chain couples TRBV9 to TRBJ1-4, with TRBD1 as a possible D gene (5 bases). This CDR3 spans 17 amino acids. The germline V and J ends were trimmed by 0 bases and 0 bases, with 12 bases remaining between them. Germline V gene sequence: CDR1 SGDLS, CDR2 YYNGEE. The CDR3 loop is CASSVANPGTTNEKLFF. DNA of the CDR3: TGTGCCAGCAGCGTAGCGAACCCAGGGACAACTAATGAAAAACTGTTTTTT.

The chain couples TRBV9 to TRBJ1-4, with unresolved D. V lost 1 base to trimming and J lost 5 bases, with 9 bases between them. Germline CDR1 and CDR2: SGDLS and YYNGEE. The CDR3 has 14 amino acids. The CDR3 loop is CASSVSPGNEKLFF. The CDR3 coding sequence is TGTGCCAGCAGCGTAAGCCCGGGGAATGAAAAACTGTTTTTT.

This clone occurred once. The V call is TRBV29-1, the J call TRBJ2-3; 11 nucleotides match TRBD2. The CDR3 totals 14 residues. With V trimmed by 6 bases and J by 5 bases, 7 bases remained unmatched. The germline V gene has CDR1 SQVTM and CDR2 ANQGSEA. The CDR3 bases are TGCAGCGTAGGAACTAGCGGGAGACGAGATACGCAGTATTTT. Its translation is CSVGTSGRRDTQYF.

The chain has TRBV19 and TRBJ1-5; TRBD1 matches 7 bases. The CDR3 is made up of 18 amino acids. Losses at the gene ends were 6 bases for V and 0 bases for J; bases not matched to a gene: 14. Per germline, CDR1 LNHDA and CDR2 SQIVND (reference sequence). For the CDR3, the DNA is TGTGCCAGTAGCAATCCAGGGGGGAATTACGATAGCAATCAGCCCCAGCATTTT. Its protein product is CASSNPGGNYDSNQPQHF.

The chain employs TRBV5-6 and TRBJ1-4, with 8 bases that match TRBD1. The germline CDR1 and CDR2 sequences are SGHDT and YYEEEE. V shed 4 bases, J shed 7 bases, and the junction held 9 bases outside the gene matches. CDR3 length: 15 residues. CDR3 coding DNA: TGTGCCAGCAGCGGAGGGTGGGACAGGAGTGAAAAACTGTTTTTT. This encodes CASSGGWDRSEKLFF.

This rearrangement joins TRBV5-6 to TRBJ2-7; D uncertain. The V end lost 4 bases, the J end lost 7 bases, and 12 bases lay between the germline ends. CDR3 length: 12 amino acids. Germline V gene lookup returns CDR1 SGHDT and CDR2 YYEEEE. The CDR3 spells CASSPASGEQYF. In DNA form, the CDR3 reads TGTGCCAGCAGCCCGGCATCCGGGGAGCAGTACTTC.

V gene TRBV29-1 combines with J gene TRBJ2-7; the match to TRBD2 covers 10 bases. The CDR3 is 16 amino acids. Germline assignment: CDR1 SQVTM and CDR2 ANQGSEA. Trimming at V came to 3 bases and at J to 5 bases, leaving 13 bases not matched to a gene. DNA of the CDR3: TGCAGCGTTGAGGGGGGTGAGCGGGAGGGCCCAGACGAGCAGTACTTC. It codes for CSVEGGEREGPDEQYF.

This clone has more than one count but fewer than ten. The V gene is TRBV30, the J gene TRBJ1-6; 7 bases match TRBD1. The V and J ends lost 4 bases and 10 bases, in that order; junction bases with no gene match: 13. The CDR3 covers 15 residues. Germline lookup yields CDR1 GTSNPN and CDR2 SVGIG (reference sequence). CDR3 loop: CAWTLQGVGRSPLHF. In DNA, the CDR3 is TGTGCCTGGACCCTTCAGGGGGTGGGTCGGTCACCCCTCCACTTT.